This paragraph reports one T cell receptor beta chain. Its antigen is unidentified. Constant-segment primers and 5'RACE yielded cDNA libraries for TCR alpha and TCR beta, each carrying sample barcodes and UMIs. TCRdb reanalysed the 5' RACE reads using MiXCR and keeps one entry per CDR3 protein. The sample contains some 440,000 distinct CDR3 sequences, 20% to 25% of which appear only once. The CDR3 is 14 amino acids. Germline CDR1 SGHRS, CDR2 YFSETQ. Germline trimming cut 2 bases from V and 7 bases from J; bases unmatched to any gene: 6. This entry comes from a study of T-cell memory formation after mild COVID-19. Study findings and constraints: Those CD4+ clones that contracted were mainly in CM and EM (CD8+ ones in EMRA).

This sequence joins TRBV5-1 and TRBJ2-1; 7 bases map to TRBD2. The material sequenced was PBMCs or a T cell subset sorted from them (not recorded which). The TCR originated in an adult woman who had mild COVID-19 (a few samples of this study predate the infection). Cell type and time point are not known. CDR3 sequence: CASSFSGGRNEQFF. CDR3 nucleotides: TGCGCCAGCAGCTTCTCCGGGGGGAGGAATGAGCAGTTCTTC. Using reference TRBV5-1 and TRBJ2-1 for the parts outside the CDR3, the full variable domain is KAGVTQTPRYLIKTRGQQVTLSCSPISGHRSVSWYQQTPGQGLQFLFEYFSETQRNKGNFPGRFSGRQFSNSRSEMNVSTLELGDSALYLCASSFSGGRNEQFFGPGTRLTVL.